Listed below are T cell receptor beta chains from one sample, sequenced in a study of blood T cell repertoires in COVID-19. Sequencing used immunoSEQ multiplex PCR; TCRdb keeps in-frame clones, though not all of them. The sample lists fewer than 450,000 clones; roughly 90% were seen once. The specimen sequenced was peripheral blood. The receptors stem from a woman aged 70 to 79 with COVID-19, enrolled during active disease. Each CDR3 is given with its conserved first and last residue. D genes are given only for firm matches. Size values are once, few and many counts, or a class for expanded clones, and some rows have none.

v_gene	j_gene	d_gene	abundance	len	CDR3nt	CDR3aa
TRBV19	TRBJ2-3	.	.	12	TGTGCCAGTAGTGGGCAGGGGGATACGCAGTATTTT	CASSGQGDTQYF
TRBV5-8	TRBJ2-4	.	.	17	TGTGCCAGCAGCCCGACCCCCTTCCGGGTGGCCAAAAACATTCAGTACTTC	CASSPTPFRVAKNIQYF
TRBV19	TRBJ1-2	TRBD1	.	17	TGTGCCAGTAGTACCCCCCGGGACAGGGGGCAAAACTATGGCTACACCTTC	CASSTPRDRGQNYGYTF
TRBV25-1	TRBJ2-7	TRBD1	.	14	TGTGCCAGCAGTGAACCCGGGACAGTTAACGAGCAGTACTTC	CASSEPGTVNEQYF
TRBV13	TRBJ2-1	TRBD1	.	17	TGTGCCAGCAGATTCTCCCGGGGACAGGGAAATTACAATGAGCAGTTCTTC	CASRFSRGQGNYNEQFF
TRBV19	TRBJ2-1	TRBD2	.	17	TGTGCCAGTAGTCCGCATCTTTCTGGGGGGGCCTACAATGAGCAGTTCTTC	CASSPHLSGGAYNEQFF
TRBV7-2	TRBJ1-5	.	few	15	TGTGCCAGCAGTTTGGTGAGCGGGGGCCAACAGCCCCAGCATTTT	CASSLVSGGQQPQHF
TRBV23-1	TRBJ2-7	.	.	15	TGCGCCAGCAGTCAATCAACCAGGGGCCCATACGAGCAGTACTTC	CASSQSTRGPYEQYF
TRBV19	TRBJ2-7	TRBD1	.	14	TGTGCCAGTAGTATAAGACAGGGGAAGGACGAGCAGTACTTC	CASSIRQGKDEQYF
TRBV4-3	TRBJ2-7	TRBD1	.	16	TGCGCCAGCAGCCAAGATTGGGGGACAGGGTACTACGAGCAGTACTTC	CASSQDWGTGYYEQYF
TRBV7-9	TRBJ1-1	.	.	15	TGTGCCAGCAGCTCAGGGGTTGGACACAACACTGAAGCTTTCTTT	CASSSGVGHNTEAFF
TRBV5-1	TRBJ2-7	.	.	16	TGCGCCAGCAGCTTGGGGGCGTCGGGATCCTCCTACGAGCAGTACTTC	CASSLGASGSSYEQYF
TRBV24-1	TRBJ2-7	.	.	14	TGTGCCACCAGTTTAAACGGGGACTCCTACGAGCAGTACTTC	CATSLNGDSYEQYF
TRBV2	TRBJ2-7	TRBD1	.	13	TGTGCCAGCAGTGGGCAGGGGGCTTACGAGCAGTACTTC	CASSGQGAYEQYF
TRBV6-5	TRBJ1-1	.	.	12	TGTGCCAGCTGCCAGACAGAGCCTGAAGCTTTCTTT	CASCQTEPEAFF
TRBV5-4	TRBJ1-2	.	.	13	TGTGCCAGCAGCTCTGGCCCATCCTATGGCTACACCTTC	CASSSGPSYGYTF
TRBV27	TRBJ2-6	.	.	15	TGTGCCAGCAGTTTAATCAGGGCTGGGGCCAACGTCCTGACTTTC	CASSLIRAGANVLTF
TRBV9	TRBJ2-5	TRBD2	.	14	TGTGCCAGCAGCGTAGGACTAGCTGAAGAGACCCAGTACTTC	CASSVGLAEETQYF
TRBV5-6	TRBJ1-2	.	.	15	TGTGCCAGCAGCGCTGGTAGGACTCAACAATATGGCTACACCTTC	CASSAGRTQQYGYTF
TRBV5-5	TRBJ1-1	.	once	16	TGTGCCAGCAGCTTGGCTGTGGGTATCACGGGGAACCAAGCTTTCTTT	CASSLAVGITGNQAFF
TRBV28	TRBJ2-2	.	.	16	TGTGCCAGCAGTTTAGAGAATCCCCTTGTAACCGGGGAGCTGTTTTTT	CASSLENPLVTGELFF
TRBV19	TRBJ1-2	TRBD1	.	15	TGTGCCAGTAGTATAGTCCGACAGGGCGGCTATGGCTACACCTTC	CASSIVRQGGYGYTF
TRBV4-3	TRBJ2-7	.	.	13	TGCGCCAGCAGCCAAGATGGGGGGTACGAGCAGTACTTC	CASSQDGGYEQYF
TRBV2	TRBJ2-7	TRBD1	few	13	TGTGCCAGCAGTGAGTGGACAGGGGACGAGCAGTACTTC	CASSEWTGDEQYF
TRBV5-4	TRBJ2-1	.	.	13	TGTGCCAGCAGCTCGGCGGTCTACAATGAGCAGTTCTTC	CASSSAVYNEQFF
TRBV24-1	TRBJ2-2	.	.	13	TGTGCCACCAGTGAGCCAGGAACCGGGGAGCTGTTTTTT	CATSEPGTGELFF
TRBV4-1	TRBJ1-3	TRBD1	many	16	TGCGCCAGCAGCCGAGACCAGGGGGCGCAGGGAAACACCATATATTTT	CASSRDQGAQGNTIYF
TRBV5-4	TRBJ2-3	TRBD1	.	16	TGTGCCAGCAGCGGGTCCGGGACAGGGGGCACAGATACGCAGTATTTT	CASSGSGTGGTDTQYF
TRBV28	TRBJ2-3	.	.	13	TGTGCCAGCAGTTTAGCAGGGGCAGATACGCAGTATTTT	CASSLAGADTQYF
TRBV6-5	TRBJ2-3	.	.	13	TGTGCCAGCAGGCGCACTTACACAGATACGCAGTATTTT	CASRRTYTDTQYF
TRBV24-1	TRBJ1-4	.	.	15	TGTGCCACCAGTGATCCCCGGGACTCGGGGGAAAAACTGTTTTTT	CATSDPRDSGEKLFF
TRBV18	TRBJ1-3	TRBD1	.	17	TGTGCCAGCTCACCTCCCCCAGGGGGGTTCTCTGGAAACACCATATATTTT	CASSPPPGGFSGNTIYF
TRBV3-1/TRBV3-2	TRBJ1-1	.	once	14	TGTGCCAGCAGCCAACCTGAGACAGGAAACGAAGCTTTCTTT	CASSQPETGNEAFF
TRBV4-3	TRBJ1-2	.	few	13	TGCGCCAGCGGGACATGGTTGGGCTATGGCTACACCTTC	CASGTWLGYGYTF
TRBV30	TRBJ2-5	TRBD1	.	14	TGTGCCTGTACGGACAGGGGGCCCGTAGAGACCCAGTACTTC	CACTDRGPVETQYF
TRBV12-3/TRBV12-4	TRBJ1-2	TRBD1	.	13	TGTGCCAGCAGTTTGACAGGGAACTATGGCTACACCTTC	CASSLTGNYGYTF
TRBV19	TRBJ1-3	.	.	15	TGTGCCAGTAGTGGCGGACAGCTCTCTGGAAACACCATATATTTT	CASSGGQLSGNTIYF
TRBV3-1/TRBV3-2	TRBJ1-1	.	.	12	TGTGCCAGCAGCCAACCTGGGGGGGTAGCTTTCTTT	CASSQPGGVAFF
TRBV18	TRBJ1-1	.	few	16	TGTGCCAGCTCCCTCGCCAGGGCCAAAATGAACACTGAAGCTTTCTTT	CASSLARAKMNTEAFF
TRBV4-2	TRBJ2-1	.	.	17	TGTGCCAGCAGCCAAGAGGGGGGGGGCGTATCCTACAATGAGCAGTTCTTC	CASSQEGGGVSYNEQFF
TRBV5-8	TRBJ1-1	.	few	14	TGTGCCAGCAGCGCATACAGGGCAGGAACTGAAGCTTTCTTT	CASSAYRAGTEAFF
TRBV2	TRBJ1-2	.	.	15	TGTGCCAGCAGTCCGCGGGGGGAAGCTAACTATGGCTACACCTTC	CASSPRGEANYGYTF
TRBV5-1	TRBJ1-1	.	once	14	TGCGCCAGCAGCTTGGGACAGTGGAACACTGAAGCTTTCTTT	CASSLGQWNTEAFF
TRBV19	TRBJ1-2	TRBD1	.	15	TGTGCCAGAAAACACTACAGGGGGACCAACTATGGCTACACCTTC	CARKHYRGTNYGYTF
TRBV30	TRBJ2-3	TRBD2	.	13	TGTGCCTGGTCTAGCGGGGGGACAGATACGCAGTATTTT	CAWSSGGTDTQYF
TRBV24-1	TRBJ1-2	.	.	13	TGTGCCACCAGTTTCGACTCGGGGTATGGCTACACCTTC	CATSFDSGYGYTF
TRBV19	TRBJ1-1	TRBD1	.	16	TGTGCCAGTAGTTCCGGACGGGACAGGGCAAACACTGAAGCTTTCTTT	CASSSGRDRANTEAFF
TRBV10-3	TRBJ1-1	.	.	15	TGTGCCATCAAGGTTGGAGGGACCCAGAACACTGAAGCTTTCTTT	CAIKVGGTQNTEAFF
TRBV7-9	TRBJ1-2	.	.	14	TGTGCCAGCAGCTTGCTAGAATCACCAGATGGCTACACCTTC	CASSLLESPDGYTF
TRBV9	TRBJ1-3	.	.	15	TGTGCCAGCAGCGTAGGTGCAGGGACTGGAAACACCATATATTTT	CASSVGAGTGNTIYF
TRBV19	TRBJ2-7	.	.	16	TGTGCCAGTAACCGCGGCGGGACGGAGGGTCTGGGGGAGCAGTACTTC	CASNRGGTEGLGEQYF
TRBV7-9	TRBJ2-3	.	.	14	TGTGCCAGCAGCTTTGGAGCTGCGAAGGATACGCAGTATTTT	CASSFGAAKDTQYF
TRBV18	TRBJ1-5	TRBD1	.	14	TGTGCCAGCTCAACAGGGGCTGGCAATCAGCCCCAGCATTTT	CASSTGAGNQPQHF
TRBV27	TRBJ2-2	.	.	16	TGTGCCAGCAGTCCTGGCAGGGGTCTTAACACCGGGGAGCTGTTTTTT	CASSPGRGLNTGELFF
TRBV5-5	TRBJ2-7	TRBD1	few	16	TGTGCCAGCAGCTTGTGGACAGGGGCCGATTTCTACGAGCAGTACTTC	CASSLWTGADFYEQYF
TRBV2	TRBJ2-7	.	.	12	TGTGCCCGCGGGGCAGGGACCTACGAGCAGTACTTC	CARGAGTYEQYF
TRBV18	TRBJ1-5	.	.	14	TGTGCCAGCTCCCCTACAGGGATCAATCAGCCCCAGCATTTT	CASSPTGINQPQHF
TRBV19	TRBJ1-5	.	.	13	TGTGCCAGTAAAGCGGCGGTTGGACAGCCCCAGCATTTT	CASKAAVGQPQHF
TRBV24-1	TRBJ1-2	TRBD1	.	14	TGTGCCACCAGTGAACCCGGGACAGGGTTTGGCTACACCTTC	CATSEPGTGFGYTF
TRBV19	TRBJ1-2	.	few	13	TGTGCCAGTAGTATAGAGGGCTTGGTAGGCTACACCTTC	CASSIEGLVGYTF